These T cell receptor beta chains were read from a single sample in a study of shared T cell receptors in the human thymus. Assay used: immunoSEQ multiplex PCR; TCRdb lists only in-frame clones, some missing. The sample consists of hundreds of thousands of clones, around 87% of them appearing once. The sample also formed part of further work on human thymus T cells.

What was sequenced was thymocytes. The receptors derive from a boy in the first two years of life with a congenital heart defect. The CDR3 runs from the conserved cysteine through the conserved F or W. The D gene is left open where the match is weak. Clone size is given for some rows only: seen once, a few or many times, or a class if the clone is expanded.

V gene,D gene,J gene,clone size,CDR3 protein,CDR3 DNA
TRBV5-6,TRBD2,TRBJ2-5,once,CASSSTSTGTKETQYF,TGTGCCAGCAGCTCGACCTCAACCGGGACTAAAGAGACCCAGTACTTC
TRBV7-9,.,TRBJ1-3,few,CASSFRVNPGNTIYF,TGTGCCAGCAGCTTCAGGGTGAATCCTGGAAACACCATATATTTT
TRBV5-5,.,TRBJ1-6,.,CASSLRGSSYNSPLHF,TGTGCCAGCAGCTTGAGGGGGAGCTCCTATAATTCACCCCTCCACTTT
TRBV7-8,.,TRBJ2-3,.,CASSSRVPDTQYF,TGTGCCAGCAGCTCGCGGGTCCCAGATACGCAGTATTTT
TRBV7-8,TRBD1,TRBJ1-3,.,CASSPGRRQGASMSSGNTIYF,TGTGCCAGCAGTCCTGGCCGGAGGCAGGGGGCCTCCATGAGCTCTGGAAACACCATATATTTT
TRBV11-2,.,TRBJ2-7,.,CASSFQETVLPYEQYF,TGTGCCAGCAGCTTTCAGGAGACAGTTCTCCCCTACGAGCAGTACTTC
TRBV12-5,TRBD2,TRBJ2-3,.,CASGLGGPLAGRTDTQYF,TGTGCTAGTGGTTTGGGGGGCCCACTAGCGGGACGCACAGATACGCAGTATTTT
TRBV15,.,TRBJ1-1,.,CATSRDLRSAFF,TGTGCCACCAGCAGAGATCTACGGAGTGCTTTCTTT
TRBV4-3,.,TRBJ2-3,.,CASSPYLGADTQYF,TGCGCCAGCAGCCCGTACCTAGGGGCAGATACGCAGTATTTT
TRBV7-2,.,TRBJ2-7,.,CASSSASVDYEQYF,TGTGCCAGCAGCTCTGCTAGCGTGGACTACGAGCAGTACTTC
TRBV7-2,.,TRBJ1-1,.,CASSLAQGTEAFF,TGTGCCAGCAGCTTAGCGCAGGGTACTGAAGCTTTCTTT